The 12 T cell receptor beta chains below all came from one sample that was sequenced in a study of a mutant IDH1 vaccine in newly diagnosed glioma. Time point meaning: week 47, end of study. One vaccine dose held 300 ug of mutant IDH1 20-mer peptide and came with topical imiquimod. These receptors' antigens are unknown. The method was immunoSEQ multiplex PCR; TCRdb's version includes in-frame clones alone and lacks a portion of them. Counted here are some 42,000 clones, approximately 80% occurring once; the ten biggest clones make up 15% to 20%. This sample comprised PBMCs, obtained from a glioma patient whose treatment included an IDH1 peptide vaccine. The source is a man between 18 and 29 years old with glioma. Some clones in this sample may be carry-over from other donors' samples.

The chain combines TRBV4-3 with TRBJ1-6; D remains ambiguous. Trimming cost V 4 bases and J 9 bases, with 19 bases left between them. CDR1 and CDR2 (germline): LGHNA, YSLEER. The CDR3 is 16 amino acids. DNA of the CDR3: TGCGCCAGCAGCCGGGAAGGCACTGCGCGGGGTTCACCCCTCCACTTT. Translated, it gives CASSREGTARGSPLHF.

This chain joins TRBV18 and TRBJ1-5; unclear D gene. Per the germline V gene, CDR1 is KGHSH and CDR2 is LQKENI. The germline V and J ends were trimmed by 6 bases and 0 bases, with 6 bases remaining between them. This CDR3 comprises 13 residues. CDR3 protein: CASSPYSNQPQHF. The DNA of the CDR3 is TGTGCCAGCTCTCCTTATAGCAATCAGCCCCAGCATTTT.

The V gene is TRBV4-3, the J gene TRBJ1-5; no definite D call. V was clipped by 1 base and J by 3 bases, with 4 bases between them. CDR3 length: 13 amino acids. The germline V gene has CDR1 LGHNA and CDR2 YSLEER. The CDR3 sequence: CASSQGINQPQHF. DNA of the CDR3: TGCGCCAGCAGCCAAGGGATCAATCAGCCCCAGCATTTT.

This CDR3 reads CASRPGLGKTGELFF. CDR3 coding DNA: TGTGCCAGTAGACCGGGACTAGGAAAGACCGGGGAGCTGTTTTTT. This rearrangement joins TRBV19 to TRBJ2-2; TRBD2 matches at 8 bases. The CDR3 sequence is 15 residues long. Germline V CDR1 and CDR2: LNHDA, SQIVND (reference sequence). Trimming took 6 bases from V and 5 from J; bases not matched to a gene: 8.

The V gene is TRBV2, the J gene TRBJ2-5; TRBD1 is a possible D gene (6 bases). The length of the CDR3 is 13 residues. The V end lost 7 bases, the J end lost 5 bases, and 14 bases lay between the germline ends. Germline loops: CDR1 SNHLY, CDR2 FYNNEI. The DNA of the CDR3 is TGTGCCAGCATCCGGGCCACAGGGGAGACCCAGTACTTC. Its translation: CASIRATGETQYF.

This clone appeared a single time. V gene TRBV19 combines with J gene TRBJ1-5; D uncertain. CDR3 length: 14 amino acids. The ends were cut back, 3 bases at V and 5 bases at J, with 11 bases in the middle. CDR1 and CDR2 (germline): LNHDA, SQIVND (reference sequence). CDR3 residues: CASSISAGDQPQHF. Written as DNA, the CDR3 is TGTGCCAGTAGTATTTCGGCCGGGGATCAGCCCCAGCATTTT.

The gene calls are TRBV19 and TRBJ2-7, with D tentatively TRBD1 or TRBD2 (6 bases each). The germline gives CDR1 LNHDA, CDR2 SQIVND (reference sequence). Trimming removed 10 bases from V and 2 bases from J, with 15 bases in between. The CDR3 length is 13 residues. CDR3 loop: CATGRGPPYEQYF. As DNA, the CDR3 is TGTGCCACCGGACGGGGGCCCCCCTACGAGCAGTACTTC.

The chain is built from TRBV7-2 and TRBJ2-2, with D possibly called TRBD1 or TRBD2 (5 bases each). The CDR3 length is 16 residues. Trimming cost V 5 bases and J 1 base, with 14 bases left between them. Germline-derived CDR1 and CDR2 are SGHTA and FQGNSA. CDR3 sequence: CASSPMARGNTGELFF. The CDR3 nucleotides read TGTGCCAGCAGCCCTATGGCGAGGGGGAACACCGGGGAGCTGTTTTTT. Drawing the rest from reference TRBV7-2 and TRBJ2-2, the complete variable domain is GAGVSQSPSNKVTEKGKDVELRCDPISGHTALYWYRQSLGQGLEFLIYFQGNSAPDKSGLPSDRFSAERTGGSVSTLTIQRTQQEDSAVYLCASSPMARGNTGELFFGEGSRLTVL.

J is TRBJ1-1 and V is TRBV5-1; possibly TRBD1 for D (6 bases). This CDR3 has 14 amino acids. Trimming removed 3 bases from V and 5 bases from J, with 14 bases in between. Germline CDR1 and CDR2: SGHRS and YFSETQ. The CDR3 DNA follows: TGCGCCAGCAGCTGGACGGGGGCTGGAACTGAAGCTTTCTTT. It specifies CASSWTGAGTEAFF.

J is TRBJ1-2 and V is TRBV27; no clear D gene. There are 13 residues in the CDR3. The V gene's germline CDR1 is MNHEY and CDR2 SMNVEV (reference sequence). The ends were cut back, 3 bases at V and 4 bases at J, with 9 bases in the middle. Written as DNA, the CDR3 is TGTGCCAGCAGTTTTTTGGGTACCTATGGCTACACCTTC. This codes for CASSFLGTYGYTF.

The genes are TRBV5-6 and TRBJ2-7, with unresolved D. Trimming cost V 0 bases and J 3 bases, with 4 bases left between them. CDR3 size: 12 residues. Looked up from germline, CDR1 is SGHDT and CDR2 is YYEEEE. CDR3 protein: CASSLGLYEQYF. The CDR3 DNA reads as TGTGCCAGCAGCTTGGGACTCTACGAGCAGTACTTC.

There are a few counts of this clone. The chain is built from TRBV4-3 and TRBJ1-1; D not certain. The CDR3 has 12 residues. V shed 1 base and J shed 1 base, with 1 base lying between them. Germline V lookup: CDR1 LGHNA, CDR2 YSLEER. The CDR3 loop reads CASSQGNTEAFF. As DNA, the CDR3 is TGCGCCAGCAGCCAAGGGAACACTGAAGCTTTCTTT.